The source of this T cell receptor (beta chain) is a study of graft-versus-host responses after intestinal transplantation. The wider study: Recipients were all induced with anti-thymocyte globulin, then given tacrolimus and steroids for 3 to 4 years.

In the case of this clone: Its antigen is not known.

Germline assignment: CDR1 LGHNA and CDR2 YSLEER. The CDR3 totals 15 residues. Trimming stripped 2 bases from V and 3 bases from J, with 14 bases between. The protocol was immunoSEQ multiplex PCR, while the TCRdb copy is restricted to in-frame clones and leaves out a portion. The table has roughly 96,000 clones, 90% to 95% seen once; the top ten hold over 0.4%. The receptor's source is a human donor who received an intestinal transplant. This rearrangement joins TRBV4-3 to TRBJ2-7; tentatively, D is TRBD2 (6 bases). The sequencing used unstimulated CD8+ T cells sorted from spleen or lymph node cells, collected before intestinal transplant. CDR3 DNA sequence: TGCGCCAGCAGCCAATTCCCGGGGGTGGGCTACGAGCAGTACTTC. Its protein product is CASSQFPGVGYEQYF.